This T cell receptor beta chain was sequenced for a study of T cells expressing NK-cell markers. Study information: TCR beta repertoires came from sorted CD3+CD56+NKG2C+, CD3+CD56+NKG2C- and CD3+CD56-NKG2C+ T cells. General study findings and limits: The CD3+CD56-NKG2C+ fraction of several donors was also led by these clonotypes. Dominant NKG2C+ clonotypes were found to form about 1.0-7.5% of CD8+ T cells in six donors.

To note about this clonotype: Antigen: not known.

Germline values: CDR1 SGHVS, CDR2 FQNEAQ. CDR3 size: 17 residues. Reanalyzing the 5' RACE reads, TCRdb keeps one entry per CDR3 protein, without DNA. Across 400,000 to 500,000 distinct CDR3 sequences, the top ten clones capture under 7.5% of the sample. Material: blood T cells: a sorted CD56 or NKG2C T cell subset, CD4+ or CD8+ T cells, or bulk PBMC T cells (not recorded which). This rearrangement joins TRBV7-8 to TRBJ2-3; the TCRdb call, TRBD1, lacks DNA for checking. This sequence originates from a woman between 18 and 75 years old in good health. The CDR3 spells CASSIGGSGHSTDTQYF.